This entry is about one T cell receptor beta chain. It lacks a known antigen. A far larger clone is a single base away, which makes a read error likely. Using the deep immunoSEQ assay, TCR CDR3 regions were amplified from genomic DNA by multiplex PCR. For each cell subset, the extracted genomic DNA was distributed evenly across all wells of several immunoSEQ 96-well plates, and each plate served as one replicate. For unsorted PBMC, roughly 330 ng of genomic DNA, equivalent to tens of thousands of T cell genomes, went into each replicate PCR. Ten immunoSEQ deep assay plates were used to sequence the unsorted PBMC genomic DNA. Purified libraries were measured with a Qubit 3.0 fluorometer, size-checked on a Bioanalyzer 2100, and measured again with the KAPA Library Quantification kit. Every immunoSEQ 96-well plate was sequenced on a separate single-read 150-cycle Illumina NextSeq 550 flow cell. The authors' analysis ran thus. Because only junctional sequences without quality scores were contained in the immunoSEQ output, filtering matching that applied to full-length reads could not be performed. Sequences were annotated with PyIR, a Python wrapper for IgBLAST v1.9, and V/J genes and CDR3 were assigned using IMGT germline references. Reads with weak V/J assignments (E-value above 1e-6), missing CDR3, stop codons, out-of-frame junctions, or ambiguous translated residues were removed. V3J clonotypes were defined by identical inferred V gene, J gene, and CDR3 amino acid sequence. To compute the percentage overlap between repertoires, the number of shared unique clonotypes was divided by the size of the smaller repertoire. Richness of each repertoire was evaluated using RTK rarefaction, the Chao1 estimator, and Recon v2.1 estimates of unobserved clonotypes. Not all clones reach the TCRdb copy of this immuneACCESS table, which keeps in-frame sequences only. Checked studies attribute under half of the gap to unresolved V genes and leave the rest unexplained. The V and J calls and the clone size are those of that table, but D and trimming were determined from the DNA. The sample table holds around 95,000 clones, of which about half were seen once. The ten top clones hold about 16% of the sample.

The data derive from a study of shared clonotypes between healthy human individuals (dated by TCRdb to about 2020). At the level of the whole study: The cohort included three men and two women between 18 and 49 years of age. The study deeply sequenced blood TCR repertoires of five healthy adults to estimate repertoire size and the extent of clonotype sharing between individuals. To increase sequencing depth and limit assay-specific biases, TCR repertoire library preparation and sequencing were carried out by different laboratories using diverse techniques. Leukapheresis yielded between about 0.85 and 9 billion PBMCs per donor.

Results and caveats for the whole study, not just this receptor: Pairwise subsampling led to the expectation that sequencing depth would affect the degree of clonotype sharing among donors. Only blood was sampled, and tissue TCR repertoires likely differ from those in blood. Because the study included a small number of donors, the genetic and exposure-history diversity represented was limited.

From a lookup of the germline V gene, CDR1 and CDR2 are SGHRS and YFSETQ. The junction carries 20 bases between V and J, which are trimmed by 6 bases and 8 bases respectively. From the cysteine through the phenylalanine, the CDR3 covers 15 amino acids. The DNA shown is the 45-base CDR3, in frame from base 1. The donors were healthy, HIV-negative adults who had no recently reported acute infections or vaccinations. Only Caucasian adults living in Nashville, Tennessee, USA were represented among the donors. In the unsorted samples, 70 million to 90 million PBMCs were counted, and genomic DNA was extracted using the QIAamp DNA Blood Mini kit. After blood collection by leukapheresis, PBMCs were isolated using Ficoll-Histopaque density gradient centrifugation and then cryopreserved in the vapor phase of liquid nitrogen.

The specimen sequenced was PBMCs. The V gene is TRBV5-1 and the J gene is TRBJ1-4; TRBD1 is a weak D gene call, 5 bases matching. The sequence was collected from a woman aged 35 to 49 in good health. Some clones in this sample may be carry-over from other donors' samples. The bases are TGCGCCAGCAACCCCCGGGCTGGGGCGAAAGAAAAACTGTTTTTT. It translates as CASNPRAGAKEKLFF.